What follows are 21 T cell receptor beta chains derived from one specimen sequenced in a study of blood T cell repertoires in COVID-19. Sequencing used immunoSEQ multiplex PCR; TCRdb keeps in-frame clones, though not all of them. The profile shows roughly 120,000 clones, 80% to 90% of them singletons. The sequenced sample was peripheral blood. These receptors originate from a woman between 45 and 60 years old with active or convalescent COVID-19.

The J gene is TRBJ2-3, the V gene TRBV7-2, with a possible D match to TRBD1 (5 bases). CDR3 length: 12 residues. The germline V and J ends were trimmed by 5 bases and 6 bases, with 9 bases remaining between them. Germline-derived CDR1 and CDR2 are SGHTA and FQGNSA. For the CDR3, the DNA is TGTGCCAGCAGCATCCAGGGTGATACGCAGTATTTT. Its protein product is CASSIQGDTQYF.

The chain links TRBV4-1 to TRBJ2-1, with a tentative D call TRBD2 (5 bases). The CDR3 length is 15 residues. The germline CDR1 and CDR2 sequences are MGHRA and YSYEKL. V was pared by 0 bases and J by 9 bases, with 15 bases between. The CDR3 bases are TGCGCCAGCAGCCAAGAGGGAACTAGATCCGGTGAGCAGTTCTTC. Amino acids: CASSQEGTRSGEQFF.

This clone was detected only once. V usage is TRBV7-2 and J usage is TRBJ2-5; D gene unclear. The V gene lost 0 bases and the J gene lost 4 bases, with 15 bases spanning the gap. CDR3 length: 16 amino acids. The germline CDR1 and CDR2 sequences are SGHTA and FQGNSA. The CDR3 reads CASSLAFSFVGETQYF. In nucleotides, the CDR3 is TGTGCCAGCAGCTTAGCTTTTAGCTTTGTAGGAGAGACCCAGTACTTC.

The rearrangement links TRBV10-3 to TRBJ2-1; tentative D call: TRBD2 (6 bases). Germline lookup yields CDR1 ENHRY and CDR2 SYGVKD. The CDR3 sequence is 13 residues long. V gave up 4 bases and J gave up 8 bases, with 12 bases separating them. CDR3 loop: CAISARPSDEQFF. The CDR3 region has the DNA TGTGCCATCAGTGCCCGACCTAGCGATGAGCAGTTCTTC.

V is TRBV5-1 and J is TRBJ2-7, with 8 bases that match TRBD1. The CDR3 totals 13 residues. Germline CDR1 SGHRS, CDR2 YFSETQ. J was trimmed by 6 bases and V by 7 bases; bases with no gene match: 9. The CDR3 region is CASRLQGASEQYF. CDR3 in DNA: TGCGCCAGCCGACTTCAGGGGGCGAGCGAGCAGTACTTC. Looking up the rest from reference TRBV5-1 and TRBJ2-7 gives the full variable domain: KAGVTQTPRYLIKTRGQQVTLSCSPISGHRSVSWYQQTPGQGLQFLFEYFSETQRNKGNFPGRFSGRQFSNSRSEMNVSTLELGDSALYLCASRLQGASEQYFGPGTRLTVT.

This chain uses TRBV28 with TRBJ1-1; D is uncertain. CDR1 and CDR2 from the germline V gene are MDHEN and SYDVKM. The CDR3 extends over 11 amino acids. V was clipped by 10 bases and J by 2 bases, with 8 bases between them. In DNA form, the CDR3 reads TGTGCCACCGGAGGAAACACTGAAGCTTTCTTT. Its protein is CATGGNTEAFF. Full variable domain (rest looked up from reference TRBV28 and TRBJ1-1): DVKVTQSSRYLVKRTGEKVFLECVQDMDHENMFWYRQDPGLGLRLIYFSYDVKMKEKGDIPEGYSVSREKKERFSLILESASTNQTSMYLCATGGNTEAFFGQGTRLTVV.

The chain uses TRBV28 and TRBJ1-2; TRBD1 aligns across 7 bases. V was pared by 8 bases and J by 3 bases, with 3 bases of the junction left unmatched. The CDR3 has 12 amino acids. Germline V gene lookup returns CDR1 MDHEN and CDR2 SYDVKM. CDR3 bases: TGTGCCAGCTACGACAGGGACTATGGCTACACCTTC. Protein: CASYDRDYGYTF.

This clone was found once. This chain uses TRBV7-2 with TRBJ2-3, with no clear D. The CDR3 runs to 13 residues. The germline V and J ends were trimmed by 5 bases and 2 bases, with 8 bases remaining between them. CDR1 is SGHTA, CDR2 FQGNSA, per germline. CDR3 residues: CASSLSSTDTQYF. In DNA, the CDR3 is TGTGCCAGCAGCCTCAGTTCCACAGATACGCAGTATTTT. Together with reference TRBV7-2 and TRBJ2-3, the CDR3 gives the full variable domain: GAGVSQSPSNKVTEKGKDVELRCDPISGHTALYWYRQSLGQGLEFLIYFQGNSAPDKSGLPSDRFSAERTGGSVSTLTIQRTQQEDSAVYLCASSLSSTDTQYFGPGTRLTVL.

By its share, this clone is medium-sized (0.01 to 0.1%). V gene TRBV6-5 combines with J gene TRBJ1-2; D perhaps matches TRBD1 (6 bases). Germline V gives CDR1 MNHEY, CDR2 SVGAGI. Trimming left V 5 bases short and J 8 bases short, with 21 bases between. The CDR3 totals 15 residues. DNA for the CDR3: TGTGCCAGCAGTACCATTACAGGGAGCGTACGCGGCTACACCTTC. Protein: CASSTITGSVRGYTF.

V and J are TRBV5-1 and TRBJ1-5; D is undetermined. Trimming took 4 bases from V and 4 from J, leaving 15 bases between them. CDR1 and CDR2 from the germline V gene are SGHRS and YFSETQ. CDR3 size: 15 residues. CDR3 coding DNA: TGCGCCAGCAGCCCTGACACCCCGGCGAATCAGCCCCAGCATTTT. Encoded protein: CASSPDTPANQPQHF.

This chain uses TRBV19 with TRBJ2-7, with D tentatively TRBD2 (6 bases). Trimming took 6 bases from V and 3 from J, leaving 18 bases between them. Per germline, CDR1 LNHDA and CDR2 SQIVND (reference sequence). This CDR3 contains 15 residues. The CDR3 reads CASSAGTSRIYEQYF. Here the CDR3 DNA reads TGTGCCAGTAGCGCCGGGACTTCGAGGATCTACGAGCAGTACTTC.

This rearrangement joins TRBV6-6 to TRBJ2-1; D ambiguous. This CDR3 region has 14 residues. Per germline, CDR1 MNHNY and CDR2 SVGAGI (reference sequence). V was clipped by 5 bases and J by 8 bases, with 16 bases between them. CDR3 DNA sequence: TGTGCCAGCAGTCCCCAACTCTCACTTCATGAGCAGTTCTTC. This sequence encodes CASSPQLSLHEQFF.

This chain links TRBV19 with TRBJ2-2; 8 positions match TRBD2. V lost 7 bases to trimming and J lost 5 bases; unmatched junction nucleotides: 9. The germline V gene encodes CDR1 LNHDA and CDR2 SQIVND (reference sequence). There are 15 residues in the CDR3. The CDR3 sequence: CASISGISGTGELFF. In DNA form, the CDR3 reads TGTGCCAGTATTAGCGGGATCTCGGGTACCGGGGAGCTGTTTTTT. The whole variable domain, filled in from reference TRBV19 and TRBJ2-2, reads DGGITQSPKYLFRKEGQNVTLSCEQNLNHDAMYWYRQDPGQGLRLIYYSQIVNDFQKGDIAEGYSVSREKKESFPLTVTSAQKNPTAFYLCASISGISGTGELFFGEGSRLTVL.

The genes are TRBV24-1 and TRBJ2-7, with 8 bases lining up with TRBD2. Germline V gene data show CDR1 as KGHDR and CDR2 as SFDVKD. The length of the CDR3 is 15 residues. J was trimmed by 9 bases and V by 1 base; bases with no gene match: 10. CDR3 sequence reads: CATSDFTSGISRQYF. CDR3 DNA: TGTGCCACCAGTGATTTTACTAGCGGCATATCTAGGCAGTACTTC.

For this clone: An end of the junction differs from the germline gene, which may be a read error. The chain is built from TRBV6-6 and TRBJ2-7; 7 positions match TRBD1. CDR1 MNHNY and CDR2 SVGAGI come from the germline V gene (reference sequence). This CDR3 contains 13 residues. CDR3 DNA sequence: TGTGCCAGCAGTTACTCGAGAAGACAGGGCGTGGGCTTC. It translates to CASSYSRRQGVGF.

The chain has TRBV5-1 and TRBJ1-3, with D possibly TRBD1 on 5 matching bases. Trimming pared 1 base from V and 4 bases from J, leaving 18 bases between. CDR3 size: 17 residues. CDR1 and CDR2 from the germline V gene are SGHRS and YFSETQ. DNA for the CDR3: TGCGCCAGCAGCTTGTCCGGCAGGCCTCAGGGAGGAAACACCATATATTTT. Its translation: CASSLSGRPQGGNTIYF.

The V gene is TRBV7-2, the J gene TRBJ1-5; D may be TRBD1 (5 bases). Germline V gene data show CDR1 as SGHTA and CDR2 as FQGNSA. The V and J ends lost 1 base and 3 bases respectively, with 10 bases between them. The CDR3 totals 15 residues. This CDR3 is CASSLVQGSNQPQHF. For the CDR3, the DNA is TGTGCCAGCAGCTTAGTCCAGGGCTCCAATCAGCCCCAGCATTTT.

This clone was seen only a few times. The rearrangement links TRBV14 to TRBJ2-7; no firm D call. Germline V CDR1 and CDR2: SGHDN, FVKESK. CDR3 length equals 16 residues. Trimming pared 4 bases from V and 0 bases from J, leaving 16 bases between. CDR3 in amino acids: CASSRVWATYSYEQYF. Here the CDR3 DNA reads TGTGCCAGCAGCCGAGTATGGGCTACATACTCCTACGAGCAGTACTTC.

The chain joins TRBV19 to TRBJ2-7, with D possibly matching TRBD1 (6 bases). The CDR3 has 14 amino acids. Germline lookup yields CDR1 LNHDA and CDR2 SQIVND (reference sequence). V lost 4 bases and J 2 bases, leaving 12 bases between the germline ends. DNA of the CDR3: TGTGCCAGTAGTAACCACAGGGAGCCCTACGAGCAGTACTTC. Amino acids: CASSNHREPYEQYF.

The genes are TRBV6-5 and TRBJ2-5; 11 bases map to TRBD2. Unmatched junction bases numbered 4, after V lost 3 bases and J lost 1 base. Germline V gene lookup returns CDR1 MNHEY and CDR2 SVGAGI. CDR3 length: 16 residues. The CDR3 DNA is TGTGCCAGCAGTTATGGACTAGCGGGTTCCCAAGAGACCCAGTACTTC. Amino acid sequence: CASSYGLAGSQETQYF.

This clone occurred a few times. V is TRBV12-3 or TRBV12-4 and J is TRBJ1-1; weak D call: TRBD1 (5 bases). CDR3 length: 12 amino acids. Between the trimmed V and J ends, which lost 8 bases and 5 bases, there was a span of 12 bases. The CDR3 loop reads CASQPGGTEAFF. The CDR3, as DNA: TGTGCCAGCCAACCGGGGGGAACTGAAGCTTTCTTT.